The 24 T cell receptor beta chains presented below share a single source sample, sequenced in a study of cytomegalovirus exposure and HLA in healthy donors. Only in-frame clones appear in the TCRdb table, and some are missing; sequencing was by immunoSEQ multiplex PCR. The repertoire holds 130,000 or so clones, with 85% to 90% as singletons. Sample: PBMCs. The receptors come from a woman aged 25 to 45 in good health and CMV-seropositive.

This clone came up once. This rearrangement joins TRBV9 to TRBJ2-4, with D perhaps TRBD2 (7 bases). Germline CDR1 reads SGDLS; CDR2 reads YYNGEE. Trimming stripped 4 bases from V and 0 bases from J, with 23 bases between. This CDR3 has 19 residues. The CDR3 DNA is TGTGCCAGCAGCCCGAGAGGGGGGGACCAGATGCTAGCCAAAAACATTCAGTACTTC. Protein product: CASSPRGGDQMLAKNIQYF. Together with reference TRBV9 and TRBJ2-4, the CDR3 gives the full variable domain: DSGVTQTPKHLITATGQRVTLRCSPRSGDLSVYWYQQSLDQGLQFLIQYYNGEERAKGNILERFSAQQFPDLHSELNLSSLELGDSALYFCASSPRGGDQMLAKNIQYFGAGTRLSVL.

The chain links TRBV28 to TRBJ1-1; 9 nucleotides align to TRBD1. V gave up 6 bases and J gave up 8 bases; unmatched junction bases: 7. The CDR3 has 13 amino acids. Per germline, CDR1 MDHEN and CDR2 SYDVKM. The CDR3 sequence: CASRRQGGAEAFF. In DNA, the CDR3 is TGTGCCAGCAGGAGACAGGGGGGGGCCGAAGCTTTCTTT.

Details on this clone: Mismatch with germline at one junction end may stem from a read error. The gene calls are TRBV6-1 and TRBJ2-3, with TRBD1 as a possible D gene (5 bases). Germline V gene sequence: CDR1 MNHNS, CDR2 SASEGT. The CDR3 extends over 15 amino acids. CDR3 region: CASSEDRASTDTQYF. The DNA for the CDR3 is TGTGCCAGCAGCGAAGACAGAGCTAGCACAGATACGCAGTATTTT.

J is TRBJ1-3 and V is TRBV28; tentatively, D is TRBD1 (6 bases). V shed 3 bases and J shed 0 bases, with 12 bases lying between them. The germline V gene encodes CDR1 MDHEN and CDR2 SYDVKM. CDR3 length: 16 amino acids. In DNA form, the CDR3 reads TGTGCCAGCAGTTTCCCCGGGACACTCTCTGGAAACACCATATATTTT. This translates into CASSFPGTLSGNTIYF. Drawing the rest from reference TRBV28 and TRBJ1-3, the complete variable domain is DVKVTQSSRYLVKRTGEKVFLECVQDMDHENMFWYRQDPGLGLRLIYFSYDVKMKEKGDIPEGYSVSREKKERFSLILESASTNQTSMYLCASSFPGTLSGNTIYFGEGSWLTVV.

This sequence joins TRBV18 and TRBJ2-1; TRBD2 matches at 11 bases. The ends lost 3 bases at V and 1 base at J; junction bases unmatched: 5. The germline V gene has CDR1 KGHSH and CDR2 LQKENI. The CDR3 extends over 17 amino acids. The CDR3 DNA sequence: TGTGCCAGCTCACCTTTTGGACTAGCGGGTTCCTACAATGAGCAGTTCTTC. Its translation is CASSPFGLAGSYNEQFF. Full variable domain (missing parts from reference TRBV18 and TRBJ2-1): NAGVMQNPRHLVRRRGQEARLRCSPMKGHSHVYWYRQLPEEGLKFMVYLQKENIIDESGMPKERFSAEFPKEGPSILRIQQVVRGDSAAYFCASSPFGLAGSYNEQFFGPGTRLTVL.

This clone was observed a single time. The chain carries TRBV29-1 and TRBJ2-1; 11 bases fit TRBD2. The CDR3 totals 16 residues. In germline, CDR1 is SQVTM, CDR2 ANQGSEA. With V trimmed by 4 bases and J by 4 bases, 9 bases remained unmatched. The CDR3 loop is CSVGRIAGGAYNEQFF. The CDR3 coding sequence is TGCAGCGTTGGAAGGATAGCGGGAGGGGCTTACAATGAGCAGTTCTTC.

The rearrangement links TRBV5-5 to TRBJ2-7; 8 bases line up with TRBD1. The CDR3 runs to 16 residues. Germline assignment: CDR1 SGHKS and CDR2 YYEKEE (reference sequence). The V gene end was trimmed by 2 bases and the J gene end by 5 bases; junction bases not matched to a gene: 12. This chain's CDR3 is CASSLRGSGRGHEQYF. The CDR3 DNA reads TGTGCCAGCAGCTTAAGGGGTTCGGGCAGGGGGCACGAGCAGTACTTC.

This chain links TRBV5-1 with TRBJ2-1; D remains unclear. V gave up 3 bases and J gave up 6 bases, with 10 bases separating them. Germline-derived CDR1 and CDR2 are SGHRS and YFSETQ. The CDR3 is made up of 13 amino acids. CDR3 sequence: CASSSFSSNEQFF. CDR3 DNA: TGCGCCAGCAGCTCCTTTAGCTCCAATGAGCAGTTCTTC.

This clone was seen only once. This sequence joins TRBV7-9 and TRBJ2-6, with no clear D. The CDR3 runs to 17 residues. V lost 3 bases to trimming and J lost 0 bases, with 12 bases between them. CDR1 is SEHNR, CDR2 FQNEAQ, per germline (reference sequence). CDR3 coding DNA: TGTGCCAGCAGCTTGGGCACCGGATTCTCTGGGGCCAACGTCCTGACTTTC. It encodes CASSLGTGFSGANVLTF.

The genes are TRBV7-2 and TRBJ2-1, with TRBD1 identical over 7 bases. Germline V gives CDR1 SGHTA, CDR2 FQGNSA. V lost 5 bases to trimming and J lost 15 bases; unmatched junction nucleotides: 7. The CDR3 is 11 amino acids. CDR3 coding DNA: TGTGCCAGCAGCCCGGACAGGATCCCGTTCTTC. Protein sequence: CASSPDRIPFF.

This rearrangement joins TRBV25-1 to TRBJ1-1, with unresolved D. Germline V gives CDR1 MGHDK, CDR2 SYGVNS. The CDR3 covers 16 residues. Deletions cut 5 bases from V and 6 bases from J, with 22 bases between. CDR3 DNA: TGTGCCAGCAGTCCCCCCGTCTCGGGAGTCGTGCCTGAAGCTTTCTTT. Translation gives CASSPPVSGVVPEAFF.

CDR3 residues: CATAEGFKEKLFF. The CDR3 DNA is TGTGCCACCGCAGAGGGCTTCAAAGAAAAACTGTTTTTT. The V and J genes are TRBV15 and TRBJ1-4; D gene unclear. V was pared by 8 bases and J by 8 bases, with 15 bases between. CDR3 length equals 13 residues. Germline CDR1 and CDR2: LNHNV and YYDKDF (reference sequence).

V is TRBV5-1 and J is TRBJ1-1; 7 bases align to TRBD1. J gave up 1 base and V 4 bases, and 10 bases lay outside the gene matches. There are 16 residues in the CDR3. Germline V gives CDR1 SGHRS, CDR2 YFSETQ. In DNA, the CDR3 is TGCGCCAGCAGCATTCGACAGGGCGGTGGGAACACTGAAGCTTTCTTT. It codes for CASSIRQGGGNTEAFF.

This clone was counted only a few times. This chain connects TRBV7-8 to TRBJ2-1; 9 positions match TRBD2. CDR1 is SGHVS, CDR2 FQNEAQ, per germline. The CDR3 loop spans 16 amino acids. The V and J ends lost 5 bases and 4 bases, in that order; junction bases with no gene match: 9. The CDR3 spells CASSPGSGRAYNEQFF. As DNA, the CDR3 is TGTGCCAGCAGCCCAGGTAGCGGGAGAGCATACAATGAGCAGTTCTTC.

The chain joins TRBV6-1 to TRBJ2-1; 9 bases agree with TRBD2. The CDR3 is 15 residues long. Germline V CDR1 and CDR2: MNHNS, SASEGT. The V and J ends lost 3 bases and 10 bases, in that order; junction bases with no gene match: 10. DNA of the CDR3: TGTGCCAGCAGTGATTGGTCTAGCGGGGCGGGGGAGCAGTTCTTC. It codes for CASSDWSSGAGEQFF.

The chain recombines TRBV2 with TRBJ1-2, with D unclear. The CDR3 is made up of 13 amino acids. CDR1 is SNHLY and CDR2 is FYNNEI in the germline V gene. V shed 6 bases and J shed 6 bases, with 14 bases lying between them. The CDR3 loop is CASRSGSRDGYTF. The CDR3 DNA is TGTGCCAGCAGGAGCGGATCCCGGGATGGCTACACCTTC.

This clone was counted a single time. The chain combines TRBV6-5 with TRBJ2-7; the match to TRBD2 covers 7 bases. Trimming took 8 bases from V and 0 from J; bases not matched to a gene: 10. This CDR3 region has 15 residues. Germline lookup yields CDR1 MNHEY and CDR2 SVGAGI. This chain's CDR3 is CASSRLAQYSYEQYF. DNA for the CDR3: TGTGCCAGCTCTCGACTAGCACAATACTCCTACGAGCAGTACTTC.

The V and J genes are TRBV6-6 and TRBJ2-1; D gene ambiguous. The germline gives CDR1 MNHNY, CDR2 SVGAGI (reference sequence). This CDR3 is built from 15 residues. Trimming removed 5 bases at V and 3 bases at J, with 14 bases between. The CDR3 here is CASSHAEGGYNEQFF. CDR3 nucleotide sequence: TGTGCCAGCAGTCACGCGGAAGGTGGCTACAATGAGCAGTTCTTC.

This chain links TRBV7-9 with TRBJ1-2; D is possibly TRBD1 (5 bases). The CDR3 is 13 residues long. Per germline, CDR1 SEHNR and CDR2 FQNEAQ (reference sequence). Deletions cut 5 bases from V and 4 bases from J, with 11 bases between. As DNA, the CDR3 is TGTGCCAGCAGCCCGGGGGTACTCTATGGCTACACCTTC. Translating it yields CASSPGVLYGYTF.

CDR3 DNA: TGTGCCACCCTCGCTAGCGGACTCACAGATACGCAGTATTTT. This sequence encodes CATLASGLTDTQYF. The V and J genes are TRBV19 and TRBJ2-3, with 7 bases identical to TRBD2. The germline V gene has CDR1 LNHDA and CDR2 SQIVND (reference sequence). This CDR3 is built from 14 residues. The V and J ends lost 10 bases and 2 bases, in that order; junction bases with no gene match: 9.

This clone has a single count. CDR3 DNA sequence: TGCGCCAGCAGCCGGACTAGACTAGCGGGAGGATGGAGGGACACCGGGGAGCTGTTTTTT. Its translation: CASSRTRLAGGWRDTGELFF. The rearrangement uses TRBV4-1 and TRBJ2-2; TRBD2 matches 13 bases. From germline, CDR1 is MGHRA and CDR2 YSYEKL. The V gene end was trimmed by 4 bases and the J gene end by 3 bases; junction bases not matched to a gene: 14. The CDR3 totals 20 residues.

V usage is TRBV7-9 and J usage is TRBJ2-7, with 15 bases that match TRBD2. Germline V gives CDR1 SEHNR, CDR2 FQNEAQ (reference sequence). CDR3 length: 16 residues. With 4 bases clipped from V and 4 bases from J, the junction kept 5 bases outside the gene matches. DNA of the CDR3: TGTGCCAGCAGCTGGGGACTAGCGGGAGGTTCGTACGAGCAGTACTTC. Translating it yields CASSWGLAGGSYEQYF.

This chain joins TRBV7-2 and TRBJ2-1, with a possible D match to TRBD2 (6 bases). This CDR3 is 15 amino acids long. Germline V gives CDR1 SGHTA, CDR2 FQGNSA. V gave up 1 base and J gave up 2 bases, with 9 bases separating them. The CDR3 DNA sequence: TGTGCCAGCAGCTTAGTAGCGGTGACCTACAATGAGCAGTTCTTC. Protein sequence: CASSLVAVTYNEQFF.

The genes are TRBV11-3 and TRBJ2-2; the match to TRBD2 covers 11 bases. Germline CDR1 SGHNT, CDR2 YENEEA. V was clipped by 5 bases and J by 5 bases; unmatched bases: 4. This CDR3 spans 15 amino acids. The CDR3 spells CASSPTSGVTGELFF. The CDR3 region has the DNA TGTGCCAGCAGCCCGACTAGCGGGGTGACCGGGGAGCTGTTTTTT.